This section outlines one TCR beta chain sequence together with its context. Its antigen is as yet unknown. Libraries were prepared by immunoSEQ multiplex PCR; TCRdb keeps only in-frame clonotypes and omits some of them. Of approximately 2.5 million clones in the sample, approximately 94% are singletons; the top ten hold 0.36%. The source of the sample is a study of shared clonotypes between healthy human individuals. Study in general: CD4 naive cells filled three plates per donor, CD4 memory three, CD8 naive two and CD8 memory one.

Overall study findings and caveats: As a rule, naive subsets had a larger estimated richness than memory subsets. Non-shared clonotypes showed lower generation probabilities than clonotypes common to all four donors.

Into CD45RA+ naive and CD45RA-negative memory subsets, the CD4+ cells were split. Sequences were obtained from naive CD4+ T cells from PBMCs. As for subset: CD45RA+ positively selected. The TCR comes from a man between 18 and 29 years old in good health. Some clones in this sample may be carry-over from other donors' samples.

CDR3 DNA sequence: TGTGCCAGCAGTTTATTAGGGGGTGGCGGGCAGCCCCAGCATTTT. Its translation is CASSLLGGGGQPQHF. The V call is TRBV28, the J call TRBJ1-5; TRBD1 is a possible D gene (6 bases). Trimming took 1 base from V and 7 from J, leaving 14 bases between them. The CDR3 is made up of 15 amino acids. Germline V gene lookup returns CDR1 MDHEN and CDR2 SYDVKM.